Listed below are T cell receptor beta chains from one sample, sequenced in a study of shared clonotypes between healthy human individuals. Sequencing used immunoSEQ multiplex PCR; TCRdb keeps in-frame clones, though not all of them. The sample carries roughly 520,000 clones, roughly 95% recorded once. What was sequenced was naive CD4+ T cells sorted from blood. The origin of the receptors is a woman in her 30s in good health. Each CDR3 is given with its conserved first and last residue. The order of the fields is V gene, clone size, D gene, J gene, CDR3 DNA, CDR3 protein. The D gene is left open where the match is weak. The size of a clone is reported for some rows only, either as once, few or many, or as a class for expanded clones.

TRBV7-9	once	.	TRBJ2-5	TGTGCCAGCAGCTTCGGACAGGAGGGGGGAGAGACCCAGTACTTC	CASSFGQEGGETQYF
TRBV7-2	.	.	TRBJ1-1	TGTGCCAGCAGCTCCGGGCTGAACACTGAAGCTTTCTTT	CASSSGLNTEAFF
TRBV6-5	.	.	TRBJ2-2	TGTGCCAGCAGTTACTCATGGGCCCCGAACACCGGGGAGCTGTTTTTT	CASSYSWAPNTGELFF
TRBV10-2	.	.	TRBJ1-3	TGCGCCAGCCGTCGTATGGGGGCCTCTGGAAACACCATATATTTT	CASRRMGASGNTIYF
TRBV28	.	.	TRBJ2-5	TGTGCCAGCAGTTCCCTACCCCAAGAGACCCAGTACTTC	CASSSLPQETQYF
TRBV5-1	.	TRBD2	TRBJ2-7	TGCGCCAGCAGCCTAGGACTAGCGAAGTACTTC	CASSLGLAKYF
TRBV11-3	.	TRBD2	TRBJ2-2	TGTGCCAGCAGCCCGGGACTAGAGGCCGGGGAGCTGTTTTTT	CASSPGLEAGELFF
TRBV28	.	TRBD2	TRBJ2-1	TGTGCCAGCAGTTCCCCAGCGGGAGGGCCCTATGAGCAGTTCTTC	CASSSPAGGPYEQFF
TRBV19	.	.	TRBJ2-5	TGTGCCAGCAAGGACTTGCAAGAGACCCAGTACTTC	CASKDLQETQYF
TRBV19	.	.	TRBJ2-7	TGTGCCAGTAGTCTCTCTTACGGCGGGTCCTACGAGCAGTACTTC	CASSLSYGGSYEQYF
TRBV6-5	.	.	TRBJ2-7	TGTGCCAGCAGTTACTCGGACGGTTACGAGCAGTACTTC	CASSYSDGYEQYF
TRBV5-6	.	TRBD1	TRBJ2-7	TGTGCCAGCAGCTTCTCCGGGACAGGGGACTACGAGCAGTACTTC	CASSFSGTGDYEQYF
TRBV7-2	few	TRBD2	TRBJ2-7	TGTGCCAGCAGCTCCCTTTCAGGCGGGAGTAAAAACGAGCAGTACTTC	CASSSLSGGSKNEQYF
TRBV19	.	.	TRBJ2-1	TGTGCCAGTAGTACCAGGGCTAACCCCTACAATGAGCAGTTCTTC	CASSTRANPYNEQFF
TRBV30	.	TRBD1	TRBJ2-2	TGTGCCTGGAGGCCCGGGACAGGGTTAAATGGGGAGCTGTTTTTT	CAWRPGTGLNGELFF
TRBV27	.	.	TRBJ2-5	TGTGCCAGCACTCGTCAGTACGGAAAAGAGACCCAGTACTTC	CASTRQYGKETQYF
TRBV9	.	.	TRBJ2-7	TGTGCCAGCAGCGTAAGTTCTCGGGACGAGCAGTACTTC	CASSVSSRDEQYF
TRBV19	.	.	TRBJ2-7	TGTGCCAGTAGCCCCGGTCATGGATCCTACGAGCAGTACTTC	CASSPGHGSYEQYF
TRBV5-1	.	.	TRBJ2-7	TGCGCCAGCAGACCCTCGGGCGGCGAGCAGTACTTC	CASRPSGGEQYF
TRBV5-1	few	.	TRBJ1-4	TGCGCCAGCAGCCTAGATTTCCTGGGGGTCGTAAAACTGTTTTTT	CASSLDFLGVVKLFF
TRBV7-2	.	TRBD2	TRBJ2-7	TGTGCCAGCAGCCGGGGGGACTACGCCTACGAGCAGTACTTC	CASSRGDYAYEQYF
TRBV14	.	.	TRBJ2-7	TGTGCCAGCAGCCGCCGTGGGGCGCCGAGCTCCTACGAGCAGTACTTC	CASSRRGAPSSYEQYF
TRBV11-3	.	.	TRBJ2-7	TGTGCCAGCAGCTTAGATCGGGTCTACGAGCAGTACTTC	CASSLDRVYEQYF
TRBV10-3	.	TRBD2	TRBJ2-1	TGTGCCACTACAGGGGGCGGGTTAGCGGGAGGGGAGAATGAGCAGTTCTTC	CATTGGGLAGGENEQFF
TRBV10-2	.	.	TRBJ1-1	TGCGCCAGCAGTGAGTCAATGGGTACTGAAGCTTTCTTT	CASSESMGTEAFF
TRBV11-2	.	.	TRBJ2-4	TGTGCCAGCAGCTTCGGGGGGCTCACCAAAAACATTCAGTACTTC	CASSFGGLTKNIQYF
TRBV6-1	.	.	TRBJ1-5	TGTGCCAGCAGGGAGGGGGGCGCGGGTCAGCCCCAGCATTTT	CASREGGAGQPQHF
TRBV6-5	.	.	TRBJ2-7	TGTGCCAGCAGTTACGCGGACAGATACGAGCAGTACTTC	CASSYADRYEQYF